Shown below are 15 T cell receptor beta chains from a single sample sequenced in a study of T-cell reconstitution after alpha-beta-depleted transplantation in children. Unique molecular identifiers were incorporated into the prepared TCRbeta library. TCRdb re-analysed the PCR reads in MiXCR, keeping a single row per CDR3 protein. The repertoire holds 200,000 to 250,000 distinct CDR3 sequences, with 8.4% as singletons. The sample was PBMCs, mostly from graft donor cells, taken 360 days after TCRalphabeta/CD19-depleted stem cell transplant. The receptor source for this set is a male patient under 10 years old who had a stem cell transplant for acute myeloid leukemia, so the T cells may come from the graft donor.

This clonotype was detected many times. V and J are TRBV10-3 and TRBJ2-6, with a possible D match to TRBD1 (6 bases). Germline values: CDR1 ENHRY, CDR2 SYGVKD. This CDR3 is 15 amino acids long. Deletions cut 4 bases from V and 2 bases from J, with 9 bases between. CDR3 bases: TGTGCCATCAGTGCAGGGGTGCCTGGGGCCAACGTCCTGACTTTC. It yields the protein CAISAGVPGANVLTF.

This clonotype was seen only a few times. This chain links TRBV6-2 or TRBV6-3 with TRBJ2-7; weak D call: TRBD2 (6 bases). The CDR3 totals 12 residues. Trimming removed 11 bases from V and 3 bases from J, with 14 bases in between. Germline V gene lookup returns CDR1 MNHEY and CDR2 SVGEGT. CDR3 residues: CAVASELYEQYF. CDR3 coding DNA: TGTGCCGTCGCTAGCGAACTCTACGAGCAGTACTTC.

At least ten counts were recorded for this clonotype. J is TRBJ1-1 and V is TRBV7-9; the D gene is possibly TRBD1 (6 bases). The CDR3 runs 11 residues. V gave up 5 bases and J gave up 8 bases, with 9 bases separating them. Germline V gene lookup returns CDR1 SEHNR and CDR2 FQNEAQ (reference sequence). As DNA, the CDR3 is TGTGCCAGCAGCAGGGGGGCAGAAGCTTTCTTT. Translating it yields CASSRGAEAFF.

The chain joins TRBV3-1 to TRBJ2-2; D not certain. Per the germline V gene, CDR1 is LGHDT and CDR2 is YNNKEL (reference sequence). The CDR3 runs 15 residues. Trimming cost V 2 bases and J 2 bases, with 9 bases left between them. CDR3 sequence (DNA): TGTGCCAGCAGCCAATATAGGCTTAACACCGGGGAGCTGTTTTTT. Translating gives CASSQYRLNTGELFF.

This clonotype was detected many times. The chain links TRBV2 to TRBJ2-1; D ambiguous. The V gene's germline CDR1 is SNHLY and CDR2 FYNNEI. The CDR3 is 13 residues long. The V and J ends lost 7 bases and 0 bases respectively, with 7 bases between them. The CDR3 protein is CASTAPSYNEQFF. The CDR3 DNA follows: TGTGCCAGCACGGCGCCCTCCTACAATGAGCAGTTCTTC.

This clonotype has at least ten counts. The V gene is TRBV4-1, the J gene TRBJ1-5; D is ambiguous. The germline V and J ends were trimmed by 0 bases and 2 bases, with 17 bases remaining between them. Germline V gene lookup returns CDR1 MGHRA and CDR2 YSYEKL. The CDR3 consists of 18 residues. The CDR3 sequence is CASSQDEVRWLGNQPQHF. The CDR3 coding sequence is TGCGCCAGCAGCCAAGATGAGGTCAGGTGGTTGGGCAATCAGCCCCAGCATTTT.

This clonotype was found many times. The V call is TRBV12-3 or TRBV12-4, the J call TRBJ2-6; D is unclear. This CDR3 has 15 residues. V gave up 5 bases and J gave up 0 bases, with 8 bases separating them. DNA of the CDR3: TGTGCCAGCAGTAAGTCGAGCTCTGGGGCCAACGTCCTGACTTTC. Its translation: CASSKSSSGANVLTF.

This clonotype showed up many times. J is TRBJ2-2 and V is TRBV5-1; D may be TRBD1 (5 bases). The CDR3 totals 16 residues. CDR1 and CDR2 (germline): SGHRS, YFSETQ. V gave up 0 bases and J gave up 2 bases, with 11 bases separating them. As DNA, the CDR3 is TGCGCCAGCAGCTTGGCCTCCCAGGGTAACACCGGGGAGCTGTTTTTT. Its protein is CASSLASQGNTGELFF.

The chain recombines TRBV12-3 or TRBV12-4 with TRBJ1-5; D remains unclear. The CDR3 spans 12 residues. V dropped 3 bases and J dropped 5 bases, with 5 bases sitting between them. The CDR3 nucleotides read TGTGCCAGCAGTTTGAACCATCAGCCCCAGCATTTT. It codes for CASSLNHQPQHF.

V usage is TRBV20-1 and J usage is TRBJ2-7, with TRBD2 matching over 11 bases. Germline CDR1 reads DFQATT; CDR2 reads SNEGSKA (reference sequence). V lost 6 bases and J lost 2; bases outside the gene matches: 6. The CDR3 has 14 amino acids. CDR3 sequence: CSALGLAGPYEQYF. The CDR3 DNA is TGCAGTGCCCTCGGACTAGCGGGTCCCTACGAGCAGTACTTC.

The V call is TRBV5-1, the J call TRBJ2-5; 9 bases are a match to TRBD2. The CDR3 loop spans 15 amino acids. Per germline, CDR1 SGHRS and CDR2 YFSETQ. With V trimmed by 4 bases and J by 0 bases, 4 bases remained unmatched. CDR3 amino acids: CASSVSGSHQETQYF. The CDR3 DNA sequence: TGCGCCAGCAGCGTTAGCGGGAGTCACCAAGAGACCCAGTACTTC.

The chain joins TRBV3-1 to TRBJ2-3, with TRBD2 matching over 13 bases. V shed 3 bases, J shed 0 bases, and the junction held 15 bases outside the gene matches. The CDR3 sequence is 21 residues long. Germline loops: CDR1 LGHDT, CDR2 YNNKEL (reference sequence). In DNA, the CDR3 is TGTGCCAGCAGCCAGGGTTTCCCGGGACTAGCGGGACGTGCTAGCACAGATACGCAGTATTTT. Its translation: CASSQGFPGLAGRASTDTQYF.

The chain joins TRBV20-1 to TRBJ2-7; no definite D call. The germline gives CDR1 DFQATT, CDR2 SNEGSKA (reference sequence). The CDR3 length is 14 residues. With 0 bases removed from V and 2 bases from J, the gap between germline ends came to 11 bases. CDR3 DNA sequence: TGCAGTGCTAGAGACAGTTCTACCCCCTACGAGCAGTACGTC. Translation: CSARDSSTPYEQYV.

This clonotype was detected many times. V is TRBV9 and J is TRBJ2-5, with 8 bases aligning to TRBD2. This CDR3 is 15 amino acids long. CDR1 and CDR2 (germline): SGDLS, YYNGEE. V gave up 0 bases and J gave up 4 bases; unmatched junction bases: 5. The CDR3 protein is CASSVDRLAGETQYF. CDR3 sequence (DNA): TGTGCCAGCAGCGTAGACAGGCTAGCGGGAGAGACCCAGTACTTC. Full variable domain (outside the CDR3, taken from reference TRBV9 and TRBJ2-5): DSGVTQTPKHLITATGQRVTLRCSPRSGDLSVYWYQQSLDQGLQFLIQYYNGEERAKGNILERFSAQQFPDLHSELNLSSLELGDSALYFCASSVDRLAGETQYFGPGTRLLVL.

This chain connects TRBV29-1 to TRBJ2-2; the D is unclear. The V and J ends lost 1 base and 7 bases respectively, with 4 bases between them. The CDR3 loop spans 11 amino acids. Per germline, CDR1 SQVTM and CDR2 ANQGSEA. CDR3 region: CSVEGRGELFF. The CDR3 nucleotides are TGCAGCGTTGAAGGCCGCGGGGAGCTGTTTTTT.